This T cell receptor (beta chain) came from a study of human CD8 memory T cell subsets. Study-wide results and caveats: Precursor exhausted T cells appeared less diverse than stem-like memory T cells according to Chao1 estimates.

A UMI-labeled 5' RACE approach was the method that produced the TCR beta libraries. TCRdb reprocessed the 5' RACE reads and stores each CDR3 protein as one record, lacking DNA. The sample includes roughly 17,000 distinct CDR3 sequences. It was a CCR7+ PD-1- TIGIT- phenotype that stem-like memory CD8+ T cells (TSTEM) showed. Germline CDR1 is SEHNR and CDR2 is FQNEAQ (reference sequence). The CDR3 sequence is 16 residues long. According to its frequency, this clonotype is medium-sized (0.01 to 0.1%). As yet, its antigen is unknown. The chain couples TRBV7-9 to TRBJ2-2; there is no DNA to check the TCRdb D call of TRBD2. The specimen was CD8+ stem-like memory T cells (TSCM and TCM) sorted from PBMCs. The sample's subset: stem-like memory CD8 T cells (TSTEM), CCR7+ PD-1- TIGIT-. The sequence was collected from a human donor in good health. The chain's CDR3 is CASSPPTIGDTGELFF.